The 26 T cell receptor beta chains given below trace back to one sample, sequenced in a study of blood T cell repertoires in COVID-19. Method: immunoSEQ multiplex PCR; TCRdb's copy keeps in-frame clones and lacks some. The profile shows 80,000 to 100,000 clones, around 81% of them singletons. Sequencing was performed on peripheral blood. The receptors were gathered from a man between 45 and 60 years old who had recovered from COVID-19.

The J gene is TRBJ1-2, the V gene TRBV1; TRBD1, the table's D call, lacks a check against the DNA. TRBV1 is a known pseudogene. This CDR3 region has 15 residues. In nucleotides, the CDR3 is TGCACCAGCAGCCAAGGGCAGGCGATCCTATATGGCTACACCTTC. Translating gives CTSSQGQAILYGYTF.

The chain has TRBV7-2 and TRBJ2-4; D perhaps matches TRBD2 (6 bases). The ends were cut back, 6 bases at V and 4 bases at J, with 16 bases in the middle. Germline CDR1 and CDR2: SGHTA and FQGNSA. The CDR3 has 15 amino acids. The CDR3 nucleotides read TGTGCCAGCAGATTACCTTTGGAGGGTAAAAACATTCAGTACTTC. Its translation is CASRLPLEGKNIQYF. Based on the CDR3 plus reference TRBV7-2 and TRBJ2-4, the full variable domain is GAGVSQSPSNKVTEKGKDVELRCDPISGHTALYWYRQSLGQGLEFLIYFQGNSAPDKSGLPSDRFSAERTGGSVSTLTIQRTQQEDSAVYLCASRLPLEGKNIQYFGAGTRLSVL.

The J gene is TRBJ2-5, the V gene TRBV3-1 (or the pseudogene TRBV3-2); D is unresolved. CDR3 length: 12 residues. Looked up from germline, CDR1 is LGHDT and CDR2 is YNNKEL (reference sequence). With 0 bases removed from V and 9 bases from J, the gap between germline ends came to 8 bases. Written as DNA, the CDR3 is TGTGCCAGCAGCCAAGATCAAAGAGCCCAGTACTTC. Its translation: CASSQDQRAQYF.

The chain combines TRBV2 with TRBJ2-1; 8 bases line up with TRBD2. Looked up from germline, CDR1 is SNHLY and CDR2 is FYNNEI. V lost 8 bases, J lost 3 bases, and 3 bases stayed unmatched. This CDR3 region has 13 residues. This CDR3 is CASELADYNEQFF. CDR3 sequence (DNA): TGTGCCAGCGAACTAGCGGACTACAATGAGCAGTTCTTC.

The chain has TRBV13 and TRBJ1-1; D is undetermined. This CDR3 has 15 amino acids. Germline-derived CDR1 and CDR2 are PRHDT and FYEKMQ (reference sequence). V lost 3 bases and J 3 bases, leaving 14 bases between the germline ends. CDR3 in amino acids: CASSLPPGEDTEAFF. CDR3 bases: TGTGCCAGCAGCTTGCCCCCTGGGGAGGACACTGAAGCTTTCTTT.

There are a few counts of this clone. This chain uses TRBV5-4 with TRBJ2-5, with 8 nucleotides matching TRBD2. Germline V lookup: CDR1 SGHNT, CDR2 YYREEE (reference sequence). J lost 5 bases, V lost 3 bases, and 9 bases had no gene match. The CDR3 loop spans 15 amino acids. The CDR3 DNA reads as TGTGCCAGCAGCTCGCCGGGACTAGTTGGGGAGACCCAGTACTTC. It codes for CASSSPGLVGETQYF.

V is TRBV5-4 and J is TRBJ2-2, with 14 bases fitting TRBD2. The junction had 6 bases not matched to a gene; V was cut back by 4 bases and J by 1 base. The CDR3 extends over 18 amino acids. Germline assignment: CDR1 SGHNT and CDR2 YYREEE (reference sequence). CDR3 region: CASSPGLAGGLNTGELFF. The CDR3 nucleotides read TGTGCCAGCAGCCCCGGACTAGCGGGGGGCCTGAACACCGGGGAGCTGTTTTTT.

The CDR3 DNA sequence: TGCAGCGTAGGACAGGGGGCAATTGAGGCTTTCTTT. Translated, it gives CSVGQGAIEAFF. The V call is TRBV29-1, the J call TRBJ1-1, with 11 bases identical to TRBD1. CDR1 SQVTM and CDR2 ANQGSEA come from the germline V gene. J was trimmed by 11 bases and V by 6 bases; bases with no gene match: 8. CDR3 length equals 12 residues.

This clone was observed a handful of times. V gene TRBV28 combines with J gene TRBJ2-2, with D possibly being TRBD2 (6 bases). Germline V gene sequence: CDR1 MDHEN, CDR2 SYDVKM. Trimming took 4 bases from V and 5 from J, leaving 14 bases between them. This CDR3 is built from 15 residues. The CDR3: CASSSPGTLTGELFF. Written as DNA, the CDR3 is TGTGCCAGCAGTTCCCCGGGGACTTTAACCGGGGAGCTGTTTTTT.

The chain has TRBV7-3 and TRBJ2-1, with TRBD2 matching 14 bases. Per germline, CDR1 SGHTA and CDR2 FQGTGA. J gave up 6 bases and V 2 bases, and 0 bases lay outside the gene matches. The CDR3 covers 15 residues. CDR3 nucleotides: TGTGCCAGCAGCTTAGGGACTAGCGGGAGCAATGAGCAGTTCTTC. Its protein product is CASSLGTSGSNEQFF.

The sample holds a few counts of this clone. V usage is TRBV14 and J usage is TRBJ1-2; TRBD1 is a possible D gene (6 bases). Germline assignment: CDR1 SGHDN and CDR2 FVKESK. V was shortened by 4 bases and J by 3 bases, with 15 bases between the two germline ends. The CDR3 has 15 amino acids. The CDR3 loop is CASSPAGGGYYGYTF. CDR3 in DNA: TGTGCCAGCAGCCCCGCTGGCGGGGGCTACTATGGCTACACCTTC.

The CDR3 loop reads CASSPGTSGGTSTDTQYF. The CDR3 DNA follows: TGTGCCAGCAGCCCGGGGACTAGCGGGGGAACTAGCACAGATACGCAGTATTTT. The chain joins TRBV9 to TRBJ2-3; TRBD2 agrees at 14 bases. This CDR3 has 18 amino acids. Germline V gene data show CDR1 as SGDLS and CDR2 as YYNGEE. Trimming removed 4 bases from V and 0 bases from J; junction bases left unmatched: 7.

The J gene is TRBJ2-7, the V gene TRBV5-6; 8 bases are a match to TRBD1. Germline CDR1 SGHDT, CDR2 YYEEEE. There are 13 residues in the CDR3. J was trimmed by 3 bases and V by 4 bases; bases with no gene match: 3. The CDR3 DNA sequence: TGTGCCAGCAGCCGGGACAGGAACTACGAGCAGTACTTC. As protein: CASSRDRNYEQYF.

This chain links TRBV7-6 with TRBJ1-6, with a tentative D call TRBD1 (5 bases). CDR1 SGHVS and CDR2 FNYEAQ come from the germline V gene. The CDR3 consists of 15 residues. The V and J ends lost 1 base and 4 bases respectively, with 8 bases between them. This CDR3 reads CASSLETVYNSPLHF. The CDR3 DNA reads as TGTGCCAGCAGCTTAGAGACAGTTTATAATTCACCCCTCCACTTT.

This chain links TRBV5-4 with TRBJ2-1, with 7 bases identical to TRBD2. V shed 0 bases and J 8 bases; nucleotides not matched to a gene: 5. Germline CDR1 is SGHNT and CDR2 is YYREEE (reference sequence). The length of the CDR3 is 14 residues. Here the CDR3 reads CASSLVLREDEQFF. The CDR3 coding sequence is TGTGCCAGCAGCTTGGTTCTACGGGAGGATGAGCAGTTCTTC.

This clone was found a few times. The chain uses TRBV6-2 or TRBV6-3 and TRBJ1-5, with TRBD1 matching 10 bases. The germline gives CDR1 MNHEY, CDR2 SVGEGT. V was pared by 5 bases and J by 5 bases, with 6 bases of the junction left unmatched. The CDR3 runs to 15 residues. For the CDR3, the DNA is TGTGCCAGCAGTCCCGGGACAGGGGTTTATCAGCCCCAGCATTTT. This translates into CASSPGTGVYQPQHF.

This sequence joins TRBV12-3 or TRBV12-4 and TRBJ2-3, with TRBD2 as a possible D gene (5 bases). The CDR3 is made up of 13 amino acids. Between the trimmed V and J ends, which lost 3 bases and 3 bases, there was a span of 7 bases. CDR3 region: CASSFKRTDTQYF. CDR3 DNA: TGTGCCAGCAGTTTTAAGCGGACAGATACGCAGTATTTT.

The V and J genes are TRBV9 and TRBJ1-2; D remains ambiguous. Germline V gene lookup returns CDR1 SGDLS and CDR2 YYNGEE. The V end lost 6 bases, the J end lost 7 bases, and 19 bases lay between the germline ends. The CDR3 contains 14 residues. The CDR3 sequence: CASTLGTGFVGYTF. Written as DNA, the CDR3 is TGTGCCAGCACCCTAGGAACCGGCTTCGTTGGCTACACCTTC.

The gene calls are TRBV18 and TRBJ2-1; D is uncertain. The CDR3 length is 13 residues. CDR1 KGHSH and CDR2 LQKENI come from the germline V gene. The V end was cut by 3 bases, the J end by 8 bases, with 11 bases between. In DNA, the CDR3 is TGTGCCAGCTCACCTGTGAGTGCGGATGAGCAGTTCTTC. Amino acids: CASSPVSADEQFF.

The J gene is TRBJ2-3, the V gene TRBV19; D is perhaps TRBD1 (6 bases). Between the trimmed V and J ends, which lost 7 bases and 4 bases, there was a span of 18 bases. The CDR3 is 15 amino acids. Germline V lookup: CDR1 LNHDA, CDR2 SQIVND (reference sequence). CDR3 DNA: TGTGCCAGTAAATTTGGGATCCCAGGGGCAGATACGCAGTATTTT. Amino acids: CASKFGIPGADTQYF.

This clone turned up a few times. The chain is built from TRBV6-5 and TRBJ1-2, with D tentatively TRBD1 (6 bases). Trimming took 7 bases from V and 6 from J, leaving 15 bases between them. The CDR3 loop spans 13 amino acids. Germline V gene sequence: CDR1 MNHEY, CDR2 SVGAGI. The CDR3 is CASIIQGSHGYTF. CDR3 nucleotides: TGTGCCAGCATCATACAGGGTTCTCATGGCTACACCTTC.

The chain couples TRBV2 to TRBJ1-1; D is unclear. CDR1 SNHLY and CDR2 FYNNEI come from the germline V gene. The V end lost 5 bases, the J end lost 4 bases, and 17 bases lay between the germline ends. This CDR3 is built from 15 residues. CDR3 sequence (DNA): TGTGCCAGCAGTAATCTGGGCTGGACTGTCACTGAAGCTTTCTTT. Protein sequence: CASSNLGWTVTEAFF.

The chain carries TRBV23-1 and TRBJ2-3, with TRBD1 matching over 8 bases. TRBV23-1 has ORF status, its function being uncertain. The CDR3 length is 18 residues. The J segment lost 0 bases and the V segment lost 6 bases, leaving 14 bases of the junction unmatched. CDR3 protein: CASSGQGLSLISTDTQYF. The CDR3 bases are TGCGCCAGCAGCGGACAGGGTTTATCTTTGATTAGCACAGATACGCAGTATTTT.

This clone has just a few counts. The CDR3 DNA reads TGTGCCACCAGTGATCCTGACAGGGGGCGGGGAGATACGCAGTATTTT. Translation gives CATSDPDRGRGDTQYF. The chain recombines TRBV24-1 with TRBJ2-3; TRBD1 agrees at 10 bases. Losses at the gene ends were 3 bases for V and 5 bases for J; bases not matched to a gene: 7. CDR1 KGHDR and CDR2 SFDVKD come from the germline V gene. The CDR3 loop spans 16 amino acids.

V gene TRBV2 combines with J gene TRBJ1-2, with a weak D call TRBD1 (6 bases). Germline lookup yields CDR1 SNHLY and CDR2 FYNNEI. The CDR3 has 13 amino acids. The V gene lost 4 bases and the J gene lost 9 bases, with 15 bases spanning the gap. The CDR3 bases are TGTGCCAGCAGTGGCGGGGGGACAAGCAGCTACACCTTC. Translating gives CASSGGGTSSYTF. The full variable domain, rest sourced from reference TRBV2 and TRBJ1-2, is EPEVTQTPSHQVTQMGQEVILRCVPISNHLYFYWYRQILGQKVEFLVSFYNNEISEKSEIFDDQFSVERPDGSNFTLKIRSTKLEDSAMYFCASSGGGTSSYTFGSGTRLTVV.

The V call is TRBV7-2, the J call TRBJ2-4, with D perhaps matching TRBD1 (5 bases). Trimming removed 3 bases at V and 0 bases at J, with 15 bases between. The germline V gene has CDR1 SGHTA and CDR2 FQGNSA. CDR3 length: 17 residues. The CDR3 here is CASSLSPGIEAKNIQYF. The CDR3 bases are TGTGCCAGCAGCTTGTCACCAGGGATCGAAGCCAAAAACATTCAGTACTTC. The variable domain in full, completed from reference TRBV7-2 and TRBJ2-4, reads GAGVSQSPSNKVTEKGKDVELRCDPISGHTALYWYRQSLGQGLEFLIYFQGNSAPDKSGLPSDRFSAERTGGSVSTLTIQRTQQEDSAVYLCASSLSPGIEAKNIQYFGAGTRLSVL.